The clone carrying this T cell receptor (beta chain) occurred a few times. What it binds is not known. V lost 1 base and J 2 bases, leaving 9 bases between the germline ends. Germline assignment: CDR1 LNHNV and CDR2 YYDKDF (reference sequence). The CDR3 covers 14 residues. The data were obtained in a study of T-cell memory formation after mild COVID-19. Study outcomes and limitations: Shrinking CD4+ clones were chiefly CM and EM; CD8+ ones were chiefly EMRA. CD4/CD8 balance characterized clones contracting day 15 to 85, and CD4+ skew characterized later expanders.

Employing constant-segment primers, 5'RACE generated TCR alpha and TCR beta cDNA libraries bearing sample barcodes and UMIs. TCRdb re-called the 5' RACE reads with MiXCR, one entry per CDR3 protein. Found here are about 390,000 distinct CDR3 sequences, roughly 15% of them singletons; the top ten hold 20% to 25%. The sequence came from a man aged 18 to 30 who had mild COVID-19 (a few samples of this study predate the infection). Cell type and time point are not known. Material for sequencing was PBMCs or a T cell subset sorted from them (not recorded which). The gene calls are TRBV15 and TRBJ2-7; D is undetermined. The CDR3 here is CATSRGGEPYEQYV. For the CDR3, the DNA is TGTGCCACCAGCAGAGGTGGGGAACCCTACGAGCAGTACGTC.